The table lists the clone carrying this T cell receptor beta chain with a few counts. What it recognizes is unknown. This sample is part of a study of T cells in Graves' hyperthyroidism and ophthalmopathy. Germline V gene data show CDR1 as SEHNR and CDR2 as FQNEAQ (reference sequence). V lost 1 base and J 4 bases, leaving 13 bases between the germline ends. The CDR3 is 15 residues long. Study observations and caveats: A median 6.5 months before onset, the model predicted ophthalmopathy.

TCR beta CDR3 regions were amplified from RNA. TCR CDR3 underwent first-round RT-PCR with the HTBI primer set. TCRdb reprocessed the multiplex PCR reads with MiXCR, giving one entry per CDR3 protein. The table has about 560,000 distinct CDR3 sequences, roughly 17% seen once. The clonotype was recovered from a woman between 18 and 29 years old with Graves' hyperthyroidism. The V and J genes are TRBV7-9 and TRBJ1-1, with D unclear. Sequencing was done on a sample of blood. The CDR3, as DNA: TGTGCCAGCAGCTTAGGGGTGGGTGGCTTCACTGAAGCTTTCTTT. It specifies CASSLGVGGFTEAFF.